This T cell receptor (beta chain) appears in the sequencing data of a study of T cell responses to AZD1222 COVID-19 vaccine. Study-wide points: Within unmutated variant regions lay the reported targets of nearly half of spike-specific TCRs. Clonal diversity may have been underestimated in mostly white British donors.

The ends lost 5 bases at V and 5 bases at J; junction bases unmatched: 5. Germline lookup yields CDR1 LNHDA and CDR2 SQIVND (reference sequence). There are 13 residues in the CDR3. Turning to this clone: As yet, its antigen is unknown.

Samples with a second dose at about 4 or about 12 weeks were pooled together. Generated by immunoSEQ multiplex PCR, the TCRdb table keeps only in-frame clones and is missing some. The table lists roughly 150,000 clones, 90% of them singletons, with about 6% in the top ten. This receptor was taken from an adult who received the AZD1222 COVID-19 vaccine. The starting material was peripheral blood, obtained 28 days after the second AZD1222 dose. V and J are TRBV19 and TRBJ2-5; TRBD2 agrees at 7 bases. The CDR3 region has the DNA TGTGCCAGTAGTCTGGCGCGGGGGGAGACCCAGTACTTC. It translates to CASSLARGETQYF.